These 15 T cell receptor beta chains originate from one sample sequenced in a study of blood T cell repertoires in COVID-19 (dated by TCRdb to the early 2020s). Receptor libraries were prepared by the immunoSEQ multiplex PCR assay. TCRdb carries this immuneACCESS record with in-frame sequences only. Its versions omit some clonotypes, under half of them owing to an unresolved V gene in the studies checked, with the rest unexplained. The table for this sample lists 180,000 or so clones; roughly 88% of them were counted only once. In total, the top ten clones hold about an eighth of the sample. The specimen was PBMCs or T cells enriched from blood (not recorded which). The origin of the receptors is a woman aged 55-69 years who had recovered from COVID-19.

This chain uses TRBV14 with TRBJ2-3; D gene uncertain. The CDR3 is 18 residues long. In germline, CDR1 is SGHDN, CDR2 FVKESK. V lost 0 bases to trimming and J lost 2 bases, with 18 bases between them. Here the CDR3 DNA reads TGTGCCAGCAGCCAAGAAGATTACCTGCGGCCCAACACAGATACGCAGTATTTT. It codes for CASSQEDYLRPNTDTQYF.

V gene TRBV7-3 combines with J gene TRBJ2-2; 8 nucleotides align to TRBD1. This CDR3 region has 15 residues. After removal of 5 bases from V and 7 bases from J, the junction contained 9 bases not matched to a gene. Germline-derived CDR1 and CDR2 are SGHTA and FQGTGA. The CDR3 DNA is TGTGCCAGCAGCCCATTATCAGGGGGCATCGGGGAGCTGTTTTTT. Translation gives CASSPLSGGIGELFF.

In this sample, this clone turned up many times. This chain connects TRBV4-1 to TRBJ2-1, with no clear D. V dropped 4 bases and J dropped 4 bases, with 8 bases sitting between them. CDR3 size: 13 residues. The germline gives CDR1 MGHRA, CDR2 YSYEKL. The CDR3 loop reads CASSPLEYNEQFF. Written as DNA, the CDR3 is TGCGCCAGCAGCCCCCTAGAATACAATGAGCAGTTCTTC.

The chain employs TRBV2 and TRBJ2-5; D remains unclear. Trimming cost V 7 bases and J 0 bases, with 6 bases left between them. CDR3 size: 12 residues. Germline-derived CDR1 and CDR2 are SNHLY and FYNNEI. CDR3 bases: TGTGCCAGCATATCCTACCAAGAGACCCAGTACTTC. Amino acid sequence: CASISYQETQYF.

This clone was detected a few times. This chain connects TRBV7-2 to TRBJ1-5, with D possibly TRBD1 on 5 matching bases. V lost 4 bases and J 0 bases, leaving 10 bases between the germline ends. The germline gives CDR1 SGHTA, CDR2 FQGNSA. The CDR3 has 15 residues. CDR3 bases: TGTGCCAGCAGCTGGGGGGAATATAGCAATCAGCCCCAGCATTTT. Amino acids: CASSWGEYSNQPQHF.

The genes are TRBV23-1 and TRBJ2-2; TRBD1 matches 7 bases. TRBV23-1 is given ORF status, its function remaining uncertain. The CDR3 runs to 15 residues. V was clipped by 7 bases and J by 5 bases; unmatched bases: 10. The DNA for the CDR3 is TGCGCCAGCAACGCCGGGACAGCGGTTACCGGGGAGCTGTTTTTT. The encoded protein is CASNAGTAVTGELFF.

The CDR3 region is CASSTTGTAYNEQFF. The CDR3 DNA is TGTGCCAGCAGTACTACCGGGACAGCCTACAATGAGCAGTTCTTC. The chain couples TRBV28 to TRBJ2-1, with TRBD1 matching 7 bases. The ends lost 5 bases at V and 2 bases at J; junction bases unmatched: 6. This CDR3 spans 15 amino acids. The V gene's germline CDR1 is MDHEN and CDR2 SYDVKM. The variable domain in full, with the rest retrieved from reference TRBV28 and TRBJ2-1, is DVKVTQSSRYLVKRTGEKVFLECVQDMDHENMFWYRQDPGLGLRLIYFSYDVKMKEKGDIPEGYSVSREKKERFSLILESASTNQTSMYLCASSTTGTAYNEQFFGPGTRLTVL.

This chain links TRBV3-1 (or the pseudogene TRBV3-2) with TRBJ2-7, with D hard to call. The germline CDR1 and CDR2 sequences are LGHDT and YNNKEL (reference sequence). The germline V and J ends were trimmed by 1 base and 7 bases, with 11 bases remaining between them. CDR3 length: 13 residues. CDR3 region: CASSQVPAGEQYF. DNA of the CDR3: TGTGCCAGCAGCCAAGTGCCAGCAGGAGAGCAGTACTTC.

The rearrangement joins TRBV28 to TRBJ1-5; 10 bases are shared with TRBD1. With V trimmed by 6 bases and J by 6 bases, 8 bases remained unmatched. The V gene's germline CDR1 is MDHEN and CDR2 SYDVKM. The CDR3 has 15 residues. CDR3 protein: CASRSGDRGRQPQHF. The CDR3, as DNA: TGTGCCAGCAGGTCAGGGGACAGGGGTCGTCAGCCCCAGCATTTT.

The chain joins TRBV10-3 to TRBJ1-6, with 9 bases fitting TRBD1. The germline V gene has CDR1 ENHRY and CDR2 SYGVKD. V shed 6 bases and J 10 bases; nucleotides not matched to a gene: 7. CDR3 length: 14 residues. CDR3 bases: TGTGCCATCAGGGGACAGGGTTCTCGGTCACCCCTCCACTTT. It yields the protein CAIRGQGSRSPLHF.

This chain uses TRBV21-1 with TRBJ2-7; the listed D gene, TRBD1, was not tested against the DNA. TRBV21-1 is given as a pseudogene. The CDR3 runs 17 residues. CDR3 sequence (DNA): TGTGCCAGCAGCAAAGCCTCGGACAGGGCCGACTCCTACGAGCAGTACTTC. Amino acid sequence: CASSKASDRADSYEQYF.

V gene TRBV14 combines with J gene TRBJ2-1; the D gene is possibly TRBD2 (5 bases). Germline V gene sequence: CDR1 SGHDN, CDR2 FVKESK. With 1 base removed from V and 0 bases from J, the gap between germline ends came to 13 bases. The CDR3 loop spans 17 amino acids. CDR3 amino acids: CASSQGASPGSYNEQFF. The DNA for the CDR3 is TGTGCCAGCAGCCAAGGGGCTAGCCCTGGCTCCTACAATGAGCAGTTCTTC.

This clone has a single count. The V and J genes are TRBV5-1 and TRBJ2-1; 13 bases match TRBD2. Trimming cost V 5 bases and J 8 bases; bases outside gene matches: 10. The CDR3 extends over 16 amino acids. Germline CDR1 is SGHRS and CDR2 is YFSETQ. The CDR3 protein is CASSRSGLAGEDEQFF. The DNA for the CDR3 is TGCGCCAGCAGTCGGTCCGGACTAGCGGGAGAAGATGAGCAGTTCTTC.

This chain connects TRBV11-2 to TRBJ1-1; D is perhaps TRBD1 (6 bases). The CDR3 is made up of 16 amino acids. Germline V gene sequence: CDR1 SGHAT, CDR2 FQNNGV. With 5 bases removed from V and 0 bases from J, the gap between germline ends came to 16 bases. The CDR3 DNA reads as TGTGCCAGCAGCATAAAACAGGGAATTGTGAACACTGAAGCTTTCTTT. Protein product: CASSIKQGIVNTEAFF.

The genes are TRBV9 and TRBJ1-1; perhaps TRBD1 as D (5 bases). The CDR3 covers 16 residues. The germline V gene encodes CDR1 SGDLS and CDR2 YYNGEE. V was shortened by 0 bases and J by 0 bases, with 12 bases between the two germline ends. CDR3 nucleotides: TGTGCCAGCAGCGTAGTGAGACAGACTTTGAACACTGAAGCTTTCTTT. Translating gives CASSVVRQTLNTEAFF.